The following is a TCR beta chain sequence with its context. Amplification used 60 Vbeta primers and 13 Jbeta primers. TCRdb's copy holds only in-frame clones and misses some; the assay was immunoSEQ multiplex PCR. The sample has some 110,000 clones, approximately 81% seen once. CDR1 is SGHRS and CDR2 is YFSETQ in the germline V gene. Unmatched junction bases numbered 8, after V lost 0 bases and J lost 0 bases. The CDR3 extends over 17 amino acids. This record comes from a study of cytomegalovirus exposure and HLA in healthy donors. This clonotype was sampled from a woman under 30 in good health and CMV-seropositive. The material sequenced was PBMCs. V usage is TRBV5-1 and J usage is TRBJ2-5, with TRBD2 matching over 7 bases. Here the CDR3 reads CASSLAKYLADQETQYF. The CDR3 nucleotides read TGCGCCAGCAGCTTGGCCAAGTACCTAGCGGACCAAGAGACCCAGTACTTC.